These T cell receptor beta chains were read from a single sample in a study of T cells after yellow fever vaccination. TCRdb fed the 5' RACE reads into MiXCR, producing one record per CDR3 protein. The sample consists of approximately 120,000 distinct CDR3 sequences, around 7.7% of them appearing once. Here the sequenced sample was CD4+ T cells sorted from PBMCs, taken around 10 days after the first yellow fever vaccination. These receptors all stem from a man aged 18 to 35 who received the YFV17D yellow fever vaccine. CDR3s leave out the opening cysteine and the closing phenylalanine or tryptophan.

cdr3_aa,v_call,j_call
ASSLAVIADTQY,TRBV7-9,TRBJ2-3
ASSSMARGPYEQY,TRBV7-2,TRBJ2-7
ASGSGQGLTGELF,TRBV7-3,TRBJ2-2
ASSTTGNEQF,TRBV12-3/TRBV12-4,TRBJ2-1
ASSMSGSGGGVETQY,TRBV27,TRBJ2-5
SVSGGATDTQY,TRBV20-1,TRBJ2-3
ASRGTSSYEQY,TRBV7-2,TRBJ2-7
ASSRTGKEDTQY,TRBV5-1,TRBJ2-3
SVAGTWGTEAF,TRBV29-1,TRBJ1-1
ASSFFGPGEKLF,TRBV7-8,TRBJ1-4
ASSQDLGGEREKLF,TRBV4-2,TRBJ1-4
ASSPRSAANTGELF,TRBV7-6,TRBJ2-2
ASSVALGEKLF,TRBV9,TRBJ1-4
ASTLTGVGEKLF,TRBV12-3/TRBV12-4,TRBJ1-4